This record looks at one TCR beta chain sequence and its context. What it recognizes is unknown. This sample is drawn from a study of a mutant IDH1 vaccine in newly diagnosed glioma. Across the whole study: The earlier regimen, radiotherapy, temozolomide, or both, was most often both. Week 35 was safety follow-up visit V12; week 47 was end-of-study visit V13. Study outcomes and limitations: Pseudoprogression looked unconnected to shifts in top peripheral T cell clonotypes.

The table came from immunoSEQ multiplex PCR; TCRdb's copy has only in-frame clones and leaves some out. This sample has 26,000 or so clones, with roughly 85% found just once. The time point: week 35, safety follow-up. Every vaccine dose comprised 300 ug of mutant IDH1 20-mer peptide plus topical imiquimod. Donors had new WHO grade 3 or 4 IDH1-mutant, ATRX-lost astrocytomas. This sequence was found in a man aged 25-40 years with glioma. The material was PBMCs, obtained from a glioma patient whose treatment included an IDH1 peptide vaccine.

In DNA, the CDR3 is TGTGCCAGCAGAGAACTAGCGGGAGGACGGCAAGAGACCCAGTACTTC. It translates to CASRELAGGRQETQYF. The gene calls are TRBV27 and TRBJ2-5; 12 nucleotides match TRBD2. The CDR3 runs to 16 residues. V lost 6 bases and J lost 2; bases outside the gene matches: 7. The V gene's germline CDR1 is MNHEY and CDR2 SMNVEV (reference sequence).